This TCR beta chain was identified during a study of control samples from healthy donors and cancer patients. The table came from immunoSEQ multiplex PCR; TCRdb's copy has only in-frame clones and leaves some out. The data hold 60,000 to 75,000 clones, with more than 70% observed a single time. Sequencing used PBMCs. This receptor was taken from a woman aged 45-65 years with head and neck cancer.

As DNA, the CDR3 is TGTGCCAGCTCACCACTTCGGGGGCGGTCACTAGGTGAAGCTTTCTTT. Protein sequence: CASSPLRGRSLGEAFF. V usage is TRBV18 and J usage is TRBJ1-1; D might be TRBD1 (6 bases). The V and J ends lost 1 base and 7 bases respectively, with 19 bases between them. The germline gives CDR1 KGHSH, CDR2 LQKENI. The length of the CDR3 is 16 residues. Full variable domain (outside the CDR3, taken from reference TRBV18 and TRBJ1-1): NAGVMQNPRHLVRRRGQEARLRCSPMKGHSHVYWYRQLPEEGLKFMVYLQKENIIDESGMPKERFSAEFPKEGPSILRIQQVVRGDSAAYFCASSPLRGRSLGEAFFGQGTRLTVV.